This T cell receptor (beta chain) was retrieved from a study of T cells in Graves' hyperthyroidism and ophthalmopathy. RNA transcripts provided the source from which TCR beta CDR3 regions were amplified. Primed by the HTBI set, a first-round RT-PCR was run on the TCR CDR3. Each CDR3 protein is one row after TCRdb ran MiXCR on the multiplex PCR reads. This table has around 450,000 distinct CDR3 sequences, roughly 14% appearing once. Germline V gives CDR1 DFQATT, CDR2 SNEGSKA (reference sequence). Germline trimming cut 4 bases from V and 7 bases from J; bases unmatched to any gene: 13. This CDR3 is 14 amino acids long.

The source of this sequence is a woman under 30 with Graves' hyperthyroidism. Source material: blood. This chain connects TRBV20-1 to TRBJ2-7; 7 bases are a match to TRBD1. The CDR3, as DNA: TGCAGTGCTACCCACAGGGGCCAATTTTGGGAGCAGTACTTC. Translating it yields CSATHRGQFWEQYF.